These 16 T cell receptor beta chains originate from one sample sequenced in a study of control samples from healthy donors and cancer patients. Method: immunoSEQ multiplex PCR; TCRdb's copy keeps in-frame clones and lacks some. The repertoire holds roughly 120,000 clones, with around nine tenths as singletons. Material: blood. These receptors all stem from a human donor in good health. The donor label of this sample is uncertain.

The gene calls are TRBV6-6 and TRBJ1-1; D is perhaps TRBD1 (5 bases). The germline V gene has CDR1 MNHNY and CDR2 SVGAGI (reference sequence). The V end was cut by 8 bases, the J end by 3 bases, with 10 bases between. There are 12 residues in the CDR3. CDR3 bases: TGTGCCAGCTGGGGGGACGACACTGAAGCTTTCTTT. This sequence encodes CASWGDDTEAFF.

The rearrangement links TRBV6-1 to TRBJ1-5; D gene unclear. The CDR3 sequence is 14 residues long. V lost 2 bases, J lost 0 bases, and 5 bases lay in between. CDR1 MNHNS and CDR2 SASEGT come from the germline V gene. The CDR3 protein is CASSERGSNQPQHF. DNA of the CDR3: TGTGCCAGCAGTGAACGCGGTAGCAATCAGCCCCAGCATTTT.

The CDR3 loop is CASSSGTLNTEAFF. The CDR3 region has the DNA TGCGCCAGCAGCTCCGGGACACTAAACACTGAAGCTTTCTTT. J is TRBJ1-1 and V is TRBV5-1; tentative D call: TRBD1 (6 bases). The germline V and J ends were trimmed by 3 bases and 2 bases, with 11 bases remaining between them. Germline CDR1 SGHRS, CDR2 YFSETQ. The CDR3 is made up of 14 amino acids.

This chain uses TRBV6-2 or TRBV6-3 with TRBJ2-4; 7 bases fit TRBD1. The CDR3 covers 15 residues. Germline trimming cut 4 bases from V and 1 base from J; bases unmatched to any gene: 4. CDR1 and CDR2 from the germline V gene are MNHEY and SVGEGT. Here the CDR3 DNA reads TGTGCCAGCAGTTCCAAGACAGGGGCCAAAAACATTCAGTACTTC. The encoded protein is CASSSKTGAKNIQYF.

This chain uses TRBV27 with TRBJ2-1; D possibly corresponds to TRBD1 (5 bases). Germline-derived CDR1 and CDR2 are MNHEY and SMNVEV (reference sequence). The germline V and J ends were trimmed by 0 bases and 1 base, with 10 bases remaining between them. CDR3 length: 16 residues. The CDR3 loop is CASSLSRAVSYNEQFF. In DNA form, the CDR3 reads TGTGCCAGCAGTTTATCCAGGGCGGTATCCTACAATGAGCAGTTCTTC.

This rearrangement joins TRBV5-6 to TRBJ2-7; D possibly uses TRBD1 or TRBD2 (6 bases each). The V gene's germline CDR1 is SGHDT and CDR2 YYEEEE. The CDR3 has 15 residues. With 4 bases removed from V and 4 bases from J, the gap between germline ends came to 18 bases. The CDR3 nucleotides read TGTGCCAGCAGCCGCGGGACATGGAATTCTTACGAGCAGTACTTC. Amino acids: CASSRGTWNSYEQYF.

This clone was recorded a few times. The chain has TRBV4-1 and TRBJ1-2; D might be TRBD1 (5 bases). V was clipped by 0 bases and J by 4 bases, with 9 bases between them. Germline CDR1 MGHRA, CDR2 YSYEKL. This CDR3 is built from 14 residues. CDR3 bases: TGCGCCAGCAGCCAAGAACCAGGGACCTATGGCTACACCTTC. It is translated as CASSQEPGTYGYTF.

V is TRBV12-5 and J is TRBJ1-4; 9 nucleotides align to TRBD1. The CDR3 consists of 16 residues. J lost 3 bases, V lost 5 bases, and 7 bases had no gene match. From germline, CDR1 is LGHNT and CDR2 FRNRAP. CDR3 sequence: CASGAGTGMANEKLFF. The CDR3 DNA reads TGTGCTAGTGGTGCAGGGACAGGGATGGCTAATGAAAAACTGTTTTTT.

This chain links TRBV10-3 with TRBJ2-3; the D gene is possibly TRBD2 (5 bases). V lost 0 bases and J lost 8, with 12 bases in between. This CDR3 is 14 amino acids long. The germline V gene encodes CDR1 ENHRY and CDR2 SYGVKD. CDR3 nucleotides: TGTGCCATCAGTGAGTCGCAGCGGAGCGGTACGCAGTATTTT. Its translation is CAISESQRSGTQYF.

The chain recombines TRBV18 with TRBJ1-2; 7 positions agree with TRBD1. Germline lookup yields CDR1 KGHSH and CDR2 LQKENI. Unmatched junction bases numbered 12, after V lost 3 bases and J lost 8 bases. The CDR3 has 15 amino acids. This chain's CDR3 is CASSPAEFRGAGYTF. The CDR3 nucleotides read TGTGCCAGCTCACCTGCCGAGTTCAGGGGGGCAGGCTACACCTTC.

This sequence joins TRBV19 and TRBJ2-5; 8 bases map to TRBD1. The CDR3 sequence is 14 residues long. V gave up 5 bases and J gave up 4 bases; unmatched junction bases: 6. Germline CDR1 is LNHDA and CDR2 is SQIVND (reference sequence). CDR3: CASSEGQGGETQYF. The CDR3 DNA is TGTGCCAGTAGTGAAGGACAGGGTGGAGAGACCCAGTACTTC.

V is TRBV5-1 and J is TRBJ1-3; 9 bases are shared with TRBD1. The ends lost 0 bases at V and 0 bases at J; junction bases unmatched: 4. Germline V gene data show CDR1 as SGHRS and CDR2 as YFSETQ. The CDR3 has 17 residues. Here the CDR3 reads CASSLGGQGVSGNTIYF. CDR3 bases: TGCGCCAGCAGCTTGGGGGGACAGGGTGTCTCTGGAAACACCATATATTTT.

This clone showed up just once. The rearrangement uses TRBV7-9 and TRBJ2-1; 12 bases align to TRBD2. Trimming took 0 bases from V and 8 from J; bases not matched to a gene: 8. Germline loops: CDR1 SEHNR, CDR2 FQNEAQ (reference sequence). There are 17 residues in the CDR3. The CDR3 spells CASSLALSSGGGDEQFF. For the CDR3, the DNA is TGTGCCAGCAGCTTAGCTCTGTCTAGCGGGGGGGGCGATGAGCAGTTCTTC.

The chain has TRBV18 and TRBJ1-1; D is unclear. V was cut by 6 bases and J by 4 bases, with 21 bases left in between. The CDR3 has 16 residues. CDR1 is KGHSH, CDR2 LQKENI, per germline. The CDR3 nucleotides read TGTGCCAGCTCCCCCTCCGGTCTCGGGGTGATCACTGAAGCTTTCTTT. The encoded protein is CASSPSGLGVITEAFF.

The CDR3 region is CAWRGTSGPYEQYF. As DNA, the CDR3 is TGTGCCTGGAGGGGGACTAGCGGGCCCTACGAGCAGTACTTC. The chain combines TRBV30 with TRBJ2-7, with 12 bases matching TRBD2. J lost 2 bases, V lost 3 bases, and 2 bases had no gene match. This CDR3 spans 14 amino acids. The germline V gene encodes CDR1 GTSNPN and CDR2 SVGIG (reference sequence).

The chain employs TRBV11-2 and TRBJ1-5; no definite D call. V lost 0 bases, J lost 5 bases, and 5 bases lay in between. The CDR3 is 13 amino acids. Per the germline V gene, CDR1 is SGHAT and CDR2 is FQNNGV. The CDR3 here is CASSLDRDQPQHF. In nucleotides, the CDR3 is TGTGCCAGCAGCTTAGACCGGGATCAGCCCCAGCATTTT.